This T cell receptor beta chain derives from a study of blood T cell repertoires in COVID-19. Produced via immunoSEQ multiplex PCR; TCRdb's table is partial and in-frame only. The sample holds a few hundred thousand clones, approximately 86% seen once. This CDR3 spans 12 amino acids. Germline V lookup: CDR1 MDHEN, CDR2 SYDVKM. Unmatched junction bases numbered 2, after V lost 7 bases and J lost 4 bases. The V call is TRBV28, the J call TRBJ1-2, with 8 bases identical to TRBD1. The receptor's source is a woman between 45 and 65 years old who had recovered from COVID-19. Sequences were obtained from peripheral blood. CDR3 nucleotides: TGTGCCAGCAAGACAGGGGCCTATGGCTACACCTTC. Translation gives CASKTGAYGYTF.